A selection of T cell receptor beta chains follows, all from one sample in a study of cytomegalovirus exposure and HLA in healthy donors. Clones were read by immunoSEQ multiplex PCR, and TCRdb kept only the in-frame ones, dropping some. The table records under 200,000 clones, about four fifths of them present only once. Sequencing used PBMCs. All receptors come from a woman aged 18-35 years in good health and CMV-seronegative. CDR3s include the opening cysteine and the closing phenylalanine or tryptophan. Fields, in order: clone size, V gene, D gene, J gene, CDR3 protein, CDR3 DNA. The D gene is left open where the match is weak. Clone size is given for some rows only: seen once, a few or many times, or a class if the clone is expanded.

>.|TRBV2|.|TRBJ1-2
CASSERGGGSGHGYTF
TGTGCCAGCAGTGAAAGGGGTGGGGGGTCAGGGCACGGCTACACCTTC
>.|TRBV5-4|.|TRBJ2-2
CASSLAAVNTGELFF
TGTGCCAGCAGCTTGGCTGCGGTGAACACCGGGGAGCTGTTTTTT
>.|TRBV19|.|TRBJ1-1
CASSRSMNTEAFF
TGTGCCAGTAGTCGGAGTATGAACACTGAAGCTTTCTTT
>.|TRBV4-1|TRBD1|TRBJ1-5
CASRAEGAYQPQHF
TGCGCCAGCAGGGCCGAGGGGGCCTATCAGCCCCAGCATTTT
>once|TRBV10-3|.|TRBJ2-5
CAISERGQETQYF
TGTGCCATCAGTGAAAGGGGGCAAGAGACCCAGTACTTC
>few|TRBV7-6|.|TRBJ2-2
CASSPQFANTGELFF
TGTGCCAGCAGTCCTCAGTTCGCGAACACCGGGGAGCTGTTTTTT
>.|TRBV7-2|.|TRBJ2-7
CASSLAGWSDEQYF
TGTGCCAGCAGCTTGGCGGGATGGAGTGACGAGCAGTACTTC
>few|TRBV28|.|TRBJ2-7
CASSFWQGINYEQYF
TGTGCCAGCAGTTTCTGGCAGGGTATTAACTACGAGCAGTACTTC
>.|TRBV9|TRBD2|TRBJ2-7
CASSGKGGYNEQYF
TGTGCCAGCAGCGGAAAGGGAGGGTACAACGAGCAGTACTTC
>.|TRBV2|.|TRBJ2-7
CASRGGSGSYEQYF
TGTGCCAGCAGAGGAGGGTCCGGATCCTACGAGCAGTACTTC
>.|TRBV28|TRBD1|TRBJ1-5
CASSFIHLDRANQPQHF
TGTGCCAGCAGTTTTATACACCTCGACAGGGCTAATCAGCCCCAGCATTTT
>.|TRBV7-3|.|TRBJ2-2
CASSQWGTVPTGELFF
TGTGCCAGCAGCCAATGGGGCACAGTGCCCACCGGGGAGCTGTTTTTT
>.|TRBV5-1|TRBD2|TRBJ2-5
CASSGRGETQYF
TGCGCCAGCAGCGGGAGGGGAGAGACCCAGTACTTC
>.|TRBV6-5|TRBD2|TRBJ2-1
CASNPSGRGNEQFF
TGTGCCAGCAACCCTAGCGGGAGGGGTAATGAGCAGTTCTTC
>.|TRBV10-3|TRBD1|TRBJ1-1
CASRDRGSTEAFF
TGTGCCTCCCGGGACAGGGGAAGCACTGAAGCTTTCTTT
>.|TRBV28|.|TRBJ2-3
CASSVRGTDTQYF
TGTGCCAGCAGCGTTCGGGGCACAGATACGCAGTATTTT
>.|TRBV19|TRBD1|TRBJ1-5
CASSIFGGGGRSNQPQHF
TGTGCCAGTAGTATTTTTGGAGGGGGCGGGCGAAGCAATCAGCCCCAGCATTTT
>few|TRBV25-1|.|TRBJ1-2
CASGSLYGYTF
TGTGCCTCAGGGTCCCTCTATGGCTACACCTTC
>once|TRBV28|TRBD1|TRBJ1-2
CASSFTGTGGPQGYGYTF
TGTGCCAGCAGTTTTACCGGGACAGGGGGGCCTCAGGGCTATGGCTACACCTTC
>.|TRBV5-4|TRBD2|TRBJ2-7
CASSLGLAGGDEQYF
TGTGCCAGCAGCCTGGGACTAGCGGGGGGGGACGAGCAGTACTTC
>.|TRBV5-1|TRBD1|TRBJ1-2
CASSLNFPGQENYGYTF
TGCGCCAGCAGCTTAAATTTCCCGGGACAGGAGAACTATGGCTACACCTTC
>.|TRBV9|.|TRBJ1-1
CASSVATGIEAFF
TGTGCCAGCAGCGTAGCTACAGGAATTGAAGCTTTCTTT
>.|TRBV7-6|TRBD1|TRBJ2-1
CASSPRTGSPYNEQFF
TGTGCCAGCAGCCCCAGGACAGGCAGCCCCTACAATGAGCAGTTCTTC